This entry lists 28 T cell receptor beta chains sequenced from one sample in a study of T cells in Graves' hyperthyroidism and ophthalmopathy. Amplification of TCR beta CDR3 regions was performed using RNA transcripts as template. Researchers ran a first-round RT-PCR on the TCR CDR3 using the HTBI primer set. Via MiXCR, TCRdb re-called the multiplex PCR reads, giving one row per CDR3 protein. The sample carries around 260,000 distinct CDR3 sequences, approximately 26% recorded once. The sequencing sample was made of blood. These receptors were collected from a man aged 35-49 years with Graves' hyperthyroidism that later progressed to Graves' ophthalmopathy.

This clonotype was recorded at least ten times. The rearrangement uses TRBV11-2 and TRBJ2-7; D is undetermined. There are 15 residues in the CDR3. Germline CDR1 is SGHAT and CDR2 is FQNNGV. V was shortened by 1 base and J by 0 bases, with 10 bases between the two germline ends. CDR3: CASSLGLAISYEQYF. CDR3 DNA sequence: TGTGCCAGCAGCTTAGGGTTAGCTATCTCCTACGAGCAGTACTTC.

This clonotype was observed a single time. The chain employs TRBV6-5 and TRBJ1-2, with 9 bases identical to TRBD1. V shed 2 bases, J shed 5 bases, and the junction held 3 bases outside the gene matches. This CDR3 comprises 14 residues. The germline CDR1 and CDR2 sequences are MNHEY and SVGAGI. The DNA for the CDR3 is TGTGCCAGCAGTTACCGGGACAGGGAGTATGGCTACACCTTC. Translated: CASSYRDREYGYTF.

The rearrangement links TRBV27 to TRBJ1-1, with 8 bases identical to TRBD1. CDR3 size: 16 residues. V was pared by 6 bases and J by 0 bases, with 9 bases of the junction left unmatched. The germline V gene encodes CDR1 MNHEY and CDR2 SMNVEV (reference sequence). The CDR3 nucleotides read TGTGCCAGCAGCCGAGGACAGGGCGCCTTGAACACTGAAGCTTTCTTT. The encoded protein is CASSRGQGALNTEAFF.

In this sample, this clonotype turned up many times. As DNA, the CDR3 is TGTGCCAGCAGTATGGATTTCGGGTTATACGAGCAGTACTTC. Residues: CASSMDFGLYEQYF. The gene calls are TRBV6-5 and TRBJ2-7, with no clear D. Trimming stripped 5 bases from V and 4 bases from J, with 15 bases between. The CDR3 runs to 14 residues. Germline V gene data show CDR1 as MNHEY and CDR2 as SVGAGI.

This clonotype was seen at least ten times. This sequence joins TRBV4-2 and TRBJ2-7; D remains ambiguous. Per the germline V gene, CDR1 is LGHNA and CDR2 is YNFKEQ. This CDR3 is 14 amino acids long. The V end was cut by 1 base, the J end by 6 bases, with 13 bases between. The CDR3 sequence is CASSQAESVSEQYF. The CDR3 region has the DNA TGTGCCAGCAGCCAAGCGGAGAGTGTAAGCGAGCAGTACTTC.

This clonotype came up many times. The V and J genes are TRBV12-3 or TRBV12-4 and TRBJ1-1; perhaps TRBD1 as D (5 bases). The length of the CDR3 is 11 residues. Trimming cost V 7 bases and J 5 bases, with 8 bases left between them. CDR3 residues: CASTPGTEAFF. CDR3 coding DNA: TGTGCCAGCACCCCAGGGACTGAAGCTTTCTTT.

This clonotype was counted ten times or more. CDR3 region: CASSSRQGAFSNQPQHF. CDR3 nucleotides: TGTGCCAGCAGCTCTCGACAGGGGGCGTTTAGCAATCAGCCCCAGCATTTT. V gene TRBV12-3 or TRBV12-4 combines with J gene TRBJ1-5, with TRBD1 matching over 10 bases. With 6 bases clipped from V and 0 bases from J, the junction kept 8 bases outside the gene matches. This CDR3 is built from 17 residues.

The chain couples TRBV12-3 or TRBV12-4 to TRBJ1-1; D remains ambiguous. V was trimmed by 5 bases and J by 4 bases, leaving 11 bases between them. The CDR3 extends over 13 amino acids. The CDR3 is CASSPRMGTEAFF. Written as DNA, the CDR3 is TGTGCCAGCAGTCCCCGTATGGGCACTGAAGCTTTCTTT.

At least ten counts were recorded for this clonotype. This chain connects TRBV4-1 to TRBJ2-5, with D unresolved. Germline loops: CDR1 MGHRA, CDR2 YSYEKL. There are 14 residues in the CDR3. The ends were cut back, 0 bases at V and 5 bases at J, with 10 bases in the middle. The CDR3 region has the DNA TGCGCCAGCAGCCAAGAGAGCAACCGGGAGACCCAGTACTTC. It encodes CASSQESNRETQYF.

This clonotype has at least ten counts. The chain combines TRBV11-3 with TRBJ2-7; maybe TRBD2 (5 bases). V lost 0 bases, J lost 6 bases, and 12 bases lay in between. CDR1 and CDR2 (germline): SGHNT, YENEEA. This CDR3 has 14 amino acids. CDR3 nucleotides: TGTGCCAGCAGCTTAGAACAAGGCAGCGGCGAGCAGTACTTC. It encodes CASSLEQGSGEQYF.

This chain connects TRBV30 to TRBJ2-5; no clear D gene. Germline CDR1 and CDR2: GTSNPN and SVGIG (reference sequence). This CDR3 region has 14 residues. V was clipped by 0 bases and J by 5 bases, with 13 bases between them. The chain's CDR3 is CAWSVQQDRETQYF. The CDR3 region has the DNA TGTGCCTGGAGTGTTCAGCAGGACCGGGAGACCCAGTACTTC.

The chain combines TRBV6-1 with TRBJ2-5, with unresolved D. The CDR3 sequence is 12 residues long. Germline CDR1 is MNHNS and CDR2 is SASEGT. Trimming left V 9 bases short and J 1 base short, with 9 bases between. The CDR3 bases are TGTGCCAGTAGGAAAACCCAAGAGACCCAGTACTTC. Its translation: CASRKTQETQYF.

This chain joins TRBV12-3 or TRBV12-4 and TRBJ2-5; the match to TRBD2 covers 9 bases. The CDR3 contains 17 residues. V was pared by 5 bases and J by 2 bases, with 12 bases of the junction left unmatched. The CDR3 loop is CASSRSLAGRWQETQYF. The CDR3 coding sequence is TGTGCCAGCAGTCGTTCACTAGCGGGCAGGTGGCAAGAGACCCAGTACTTC.

The chain employs TRBV6-1 and TRBJ2-7; the D call may be TRBD1 or TRBD2 (6 bases each). The CDR3 has 13 residues. Germline V gene lookup returns CDR1 MNHNS and CDR2 SASEGT. The V and J ends lost 5 bases and 6 bases respectively, with 14 bases between them. The CDR3 spells CASSKGGHSEQYF. The CDR3 DNA sequence: TGTGCCAGCAGTAAGGGGGGACACAGCGAGCAGTACTTC.

In this sample, this clonotype turned up many times. The chain couples TRBV7-8 to TRBJ2-2, with 8 bases aligning to TRBD1. CDR3 length: 15 amino acids. J was trimmed by 2 bases and V by 6 bases; bases with no gene match: 5. CDR1 SGHVS and CDR2 FQNEAQ come from the germline V gene. The CDR3 DNA reads TGTGCCAGCAGTCGGACAGGGATTAACACCGGGGAGCTGTTTTTT. Translating gives CASSRTGINTGELFF.

This clonotype occurred many times. DNA for the CDR3: TGTGCCACCCCCCTGGGACTAGCGGGAGCAAGGGAGGAGACCCAGTACTTC. It encodes CATPLGLAGAREETQYF. This sequence joins TRBV24-1 and TRBJ2-5; 14 bases match TRBD2. Germline V gene sequence: CDR1 KGHDR, CDR2 SFDVKD. The CDR3 is made up of 17 amino acids. After removal of 9 bases from V and 5 bases from J, the junction contained 13 bases not matched to a gene.

The chain is built from TRBV12-3 or TRBV12-4 and TRBJ2-4, with D hard to call. The CDR3 runs 14 residues. V lost 6 bases and J lost 0, with 9 bases in between. CDR3 sequence: CASREKLAKNIQYF. The DNA of the CDR3 is TGTGCCAGCAGAGAAAAACTAGCCAAAAACATTCAGTACTTC.

This clonotype was counted many times. This rearrangement joins TRBV9 to TRBJ2-5, with 11 bases that match TRBD1. Germline V lookup: CDR1 SGDLS, CDR2 YYNGEE. After removal of 0 bases from V and 5 bases from J, the junction contained 18 bases not matched to a gene. This CDR3 region has 20 residues. CDR3 amino acids: CASSVGPRGWDRGFRETQYF. In nucleotides, the CDR3 is TGTGCCAGCAGCGTAGGCCCACGGGGTTGGGACAGGGGGTTTCGGGAGACCCAGTACTTC.

This clonotype was seen many times. The chain has TRBV20-1 and TRBJ2-5; 8 bases are a match to TRBD2. V dropped 1 base and J dropped 0; count of bases not matched to a gene: 4. The length of the CDR3 is 15 residues. The germline CDR1 and CDR2 sequences are DFQATT and SNEGSKA (reference sequence). The CDR3 DNA reads as TGCAGTGCTAGAGGTGGGCGGGAGGACCAAGAGACCCAGTACTTC. This codes for CSARGGREDQETQYF.

The CDR3 DNA reads TGTGCCACCAGCAGAGAGAAGGGGGCGAACACTGAAGCTTTCTTT. It encodes CATSREKGANTEAFF. The V call is TRBV15, the J call TRBJ1-1, with 7 nucleotides matching TRBD1. The CDR3 has 15 residues. Unmatched junction bases numbered 2, after V lost 0 bases and J lost 1 base. Looked up from germline, CDR1 is LNHNV and CDR2 is YYDKDF (reference sequence).

The table lists this clonotype with many counts. The V and J genes are TRBV7-9 and TRBJ1-2, with TRBD1 matching over 9 bases. Germline V CDR1 and CDR2: SEHNR, FQNEAQ (reference sequence). V shed 6 bases and J 4 bases; nucleotides not matched to a gene: 18. The CDR3 runs 18 residues. The CDR3 coding sequence is TGTGCCAGCAGAGGTAGCTGGGACAGGGACCTTTCTCTCTATGGCTACACCTTC. Its protein product is CASRGSWDRDLSLYGYTF. The full variable domain, with the rest looked up from reference TRBV7-9 and TRBJ1-2, is DTGVSQNPRHKITKRGQNVTFRCDPISEHNRLYWYRQTLGQGPEFLTYFQNEAQLEKSRLLSDRFSAERPKGSFSTLEIQRTEQGDSAMYLCASRGSWDRDLSLYGYTFGSGTRLTVV.

In DNA form, the CDR3 reads TGTGCCTGGGAAGAGCCTCGACAGAGGGGAACTGAAGCTTTCTTT. Its protein product is CAWEEPRQRGTEAFF. V gene TRBV30 combines with J gene TRBJ1-1; tentative D call: TRBD1 (5 bases). CDR1 and CDR2 (germline): GTSNPN, SVGIG (reference sequence). This CDR3 comprises 15 residues. The germline V and J ends were trimmed by 5 bases and 5 bases, with 21 bases remaining between them.

This clonotype has ten or more counts. The chain carries TRBV18 and TRBJ2-7, with 7 bases lining up with TRBD1. Per germline, CDR1 KGHSH and CDR2 LQKENI. The CDR3 runs 15 residues. V dropped 2 bases and J dropped 2; count of bases not matched to a gene: 6. CDR3 coding DNA: TGTGCCAGCTCACCAAGGACAGGAGCTACCTACGAGCAGTACTTC. Protein sequence: CASSPRTGATYEQYF.

This clonotype was seen ten or more times. The rearrangement joins TRBV19 to TRBJ2-4; D possibly corresponds to TRBD2 (6 bases). Trimming took off 6 bases at V and 5 bases at J, with 8 bases between the two ends. CDR1 and CDR2 (germline): LNHDA, SQIVND (reference sequence). The CDR3 is made up of 12 amino acids. The CDR3 protein is CASSTGENIQYF. CDR3 nucleotide sequence: TGTGCCAGTAGCACGGGGGAAAACATTCAGTACTTC.

The chain joins TRBV28 to TRBJ1-5; D perhaps matches TRBD1 (5 bases). The germline V and J ends were trimmed by 5 bases and 5 bases, with 19 bases remaining between them. Germline V gene data show CDR1 as MDHEN and CDR2 as SYDVKM. The CDR3 is made up of 16 amino acids. CDR3 coding DNA: TGTGCCAGCAGTACCCTCATCGACAGCCTCGATCAGCCCCAGCATTTT. Its protein is CASSTLIDSLDQPQHF.

The sample holds one count of this clonotype. The chain joins TRBV7-2 to TRBJ2-5; no definite D call. V was pared by 2 bases and J by 5 bases, with 12 bases between. Germline V lookup: CDR1 SGHTA, CDR2 FQGNSA. CDR3 length: 14 amino acids. The CDR3 protein is CASSLSTRRETQYF. CDR3 bases: TGTGCCAGCAGCTTAAGCACGCGTAGGGAGACCCAGTACTTC.

This clonotype was counted ten times or more. The chain employs TRBV7-3 and TRBJ1-2; tentative D call: TRBD1 (5 bases). V was pared by 5 bases and J by 7 bases, with 11 bases between. The CDR3 runs 12 residues. Germline loops: CDR1 SGHTA, CDR2 FQGTGA. The DNA of the CDR3 is TGTGCCAGCAGCGTGGACAAGGGTGGCTACACCTTC. Protein sequence: CASSVDKGGYTF.

The genes are TRBV6-5 and TRBJ2-7, with TRBD2 as a possible D gene (6 bases). CDR1 is MNHEY and CDR2 is SVGAGI in the germline V gene. The CDR3 is 14 residues long. Trimming removed 2 bases at V and 3 bases at J, with 11 bases between. CDR3 nucleotide sequence: TGTGCCAGCAGTTACCAAGGAGGGCTCTACGAGCAGTACTTC. Amino acid sequence: CASSYQGGLYEQYF.